This is a list of T cell receptor beta chains from one sample in a study of T cell responses to AZD1222 COVID-19 vaccine. Data came from immunoSEQ multiplex PCR; TCRdb stores just in-frame clones and leaves some out. The table shows 160,000 or so clones, with around 90% occurring only once. The source material was peripheral blood, sampled 28 days after the second AZD1222 dose. The receptors were sampled from an adult who received the AZD1222 COVID-19 vaccine. Both conserved end residues are part of each CDR3. The order of the fields is J gene, clone size, V gene, D gene, CDR3 DNA, CDR3 protein. A D gene is named only where the DNA matches it firmly. Size is stated for part of the rows, as once, few or many counts, or as a class when the clone is expanded.

TRBJ1-1	.	TRBV7-9	.	TGTGCCAGCAGCTCTGAAGAGTACACTGAAGCTTTCTTT	CASSSEEYTEAFF
TRBJ2-5	.	TRBV21-1	.	TGTGCCAGCAGCAAAATGCCAGACCAAGAGACCCAGTACTTC	CASSKMPDQETQYF
TRBJ1-5	once	TRBV18	.	TGTGCCAGCTCACCCGGGGGTAATCAGCCCCAGCATTTT	CASSPGGNQPQHF
TRBJ1-2	once	TRBV9	TRBD1	TGTGCCAGCAGCGTAGGGACAGGCGCATATGTCAACTATGGCTACACCTTC	CASSVGTGAYVNYGYTF
TRBJ1-2	.	TRBV5-1	TRBD1	TGCGCCAGCAGCTTGACTTCATGGGACAGGGGACACTCTAACTATGGCTACACCTTC	CASSLTSWDRGHSNYGYTF
TRBJ2-5	.	TRBV2	.	TGTGCCAGCAGTGATCGAGGGCAGACAATAGGGACCCAGTACTTC	CASSDRGQTIGTQYF
TRBJ2-3	.	TRBV18	TRBD1	TGTGCCAGCTCACTTGGGACAGGGATCACAGATACGCAGTATTTT	CASSLGTGITDTQYF
TRBJ1-2	.	TRBV5-1	TRBD1	TGCGCCAGCAGGACCGGGACAGGGGGCAGTGGCTACACCTTC	CASRTGTGGSGYTF
TRBJ2-5	.	TRBV9	TRBD2	TGTGCCAGCAGCGTAGGGGCTAGCGGCCAAGAGACCCAGTACTTC	CASSVGASGQETQYF
TRBJ2-1	.	TRBV13	TRBD2	TGTGCCAGCAGCTCCCAGGGACTAGCTTTTTACAATGAGCAGTTCTTC	CASSSQGLAFYNEQFF
TRBJ1-3	.	TRBV4-1	TRBD1	TGCGCCAGCAGCCAAACTCCAGGGGGGGGCTGGGGTAGGACCATATATTTT	CASSQTPGGGWGRTIYF
TRBJ1-2	.	TRBV9	TRBD1	TGTGCCAGCAGCGCCCGACAGGGAAGGGGCTATGGCTACACCTTC	CASSARQGRGYGYTF
TRBJ1-1	.	TRBV6-5	.	TGTGCCAGCACCCCCAGGGTTCACACTGAAGCTTTCTTT	CASTPRVHTEAFF
TRBJ1-1	.	TRBV28	.	TGTGCCAGCAGTTTAGGGGGGGCCGACACTGAAGCTTTCTTT	CASSLGGADTEAFF
TRBJ1-1	.	TRBV5-4	.	TGTGCCAGCAGCTTACAGGGCCTTGACACTGAAGCTTTCTTT	CASSLQGLDTEAFF
TRBJ1-6	.	TRBV13	.	TGTGCCAGCAGCTTAAGGGGAGATAAGCATAATTCACCCCTCCACTTT	CASSLRGDKHNSPLHF
TRBJ1-1	.	TRBV30	TRBD1	TGTGCCTGGATGAGGGTCCGGGACAGGGGGTTAGGAGCTTTCTTT	CAWMRVRDRGLGAFF
TRBJ1-5	.	TRBV30	TRBD1	TGTGCCTGGAACAGGGGCACCAATCAGCCCCAGCATTTT	CAWNRGTNQPQHF
TRBJ1-4	.	TRBV5-6	.	TGTGCCAGCAGCCGGGGGGCAGCAGCTAATGAAAAACTGTTTTTT	CASSRGAAANEKLFF
TRBJ1-5	.	TRBV10-3	.	TGTGCCATCAGTGATTCGGGGGGCGGGCAGCCCCAGCATTTT	CAISDSGGGQPQHF
TRBJ1-1	.	TRBV2	.	TGTGCCAGCAGGTTCTGGGTCTCAGCTGAAGCTTTCTTT	CASRFWVSAEAFF
TRBJ2-3	.	TRBV27	.	TGTGCCAGCAGTTCTCCGAGGGAACCAGATACGCAGTATTTT	CASSSPREPDTQYF
TRBJ2-3	.	TRBV9	.	TGTGCCAGCAGCGTAGTCGGCGCAAGCACAGATACGCAGTATTTT	CASSVVGASTDTQYF
TRBJ1-2	.	TRBV6-5	TRBD1	TGTGCCAGCACCGAGGGACAGGGAGGGTTGGCTGGCTACACCTTC	CASTEGQGGLAGYTF
TRBJ2-5	.	TRBV21-1	.	TGTGCCAGCAGCAAAGGTGAACAGGGCCAAGAGACCCAGTACTTC	CASSKGEQGQETQYF
TRBJ1-1	.	TRBV5-4	.	TGTGCCAGCAGCTTTGCGAAGAACACCGGGGGTCGGGCTGAAGCTTTCTTT	CASSFAKNTGGRAEAFF
TRBJ2-7	.	TRBV6-1	.	TGTGCCAGCAGTGACGGACAGTCCTACGAGCAGTACTTC	CASSDGQSYEQYF
TRBJ1-1	.	TRBV5-1	TRBD1	TGCGCCAGCAGCTTGTATTCCGGGACAGGAACTGAAGCTTTCTTT	CASSLYSGTGTEAFF
TRBJ1-2	.	TRBV19	.	TGTGCCAGTAGTTTGTTTGATGACAGAGAATATGGCTACACCTTC	CASSLFDDREYGYTF
TRBJ2-4	.	TRBV3-1/TRBV3-2	.	TGTGCCAGCAGCCAGACCAGCGGGTTTGGCAAAAACATTCAGTACTTC	CASSQTSGFGKNIQYF
TRBJ1-2	.	TRBV30	.	TGTGCCTGGAGTACAGGGTCTAACTATGGCTACACCTTC	CAWSTGSNYGYTF
TRBJ1-4	.	TRBV19	TRBD1	TGTGCCAGTAGTAGAGACAGGGCATCTAATGAAAAACTGTTTTTT	CASSRDRASNEKLFF
TRBJ1-6	.	TRBV19	.	TGTGCCAGTTCGAACAGAATTTCCCAAAATTCACCCCTCCACTTT	CASSNRISQNSPLHF